This T cell receptor beta chain derives from a study of PD-1 blockade in classical Hodgkin lymphoma (TCRdb year 2020). Looking at the study overall: The study used TCR beta sequencing and CyTOF to define a peripheral blood immune signature of response to PD-1 blockade in classical Hodgkin lymphoma.

The Qiagen DNeasy kit was used to extract genomic DNA both from unsorted PBMCs and from the negatively selected CD4+ and CD8+ fractions. Amplification of TCR beta CDR3 regions was done by immunoSEQ multiplex PCR with primers that anneal to V and J segments. Amplification bias was minimized using a synthetic immune receptor repertoire, and residual bias was removed computationally after sequencing. As for the original processing: Repertoire diversity was quantified as the Shannon entropy index using custom Python scripts. Unsorted, CD4+ and CD8+ repertoires were analyzed separately, except in combined analyses where CD4+ and CD8+ sequences were merged in silico. TCRdb's version of the immuneACCESS table is confined to in-frame rearrangements and falls short of the full clone set. An unresolved V gene accounts for under half of the shortfall where checked; the remainder is of unknown origin. V, J and clone size are taken as reported in that table, and D and trimming were inferred from the DNA itself. The sample profile shows about 3,200 clones; 70% of them were found once. 20% to 25% of the sample is held by the ten biggest clonotypes.

Details on this clone: What antigen it recognizes has not been identified. Nothing much larger sits one base from this clone, and base qualities are not available.

Including the terminal cysteine and phenylalanine, the CDR3 comprises 14 residues. Only the CDR3 part of the read is kept: 42 bases, read in frame from the first base. The junction carries 12 bases between V and J, which are trimmed by 5 bases and 4 bases respectively. From a lookup of the germline V gene (reference sequence), CDR1 and CDR2 are LNHDA and SQIVND. General study outcomes and caveats: Only a single clinical trial cohort was studied, and what caused the repertoire differences, possibly disease activity or prior therapy, remained undefined. Baseline TCR diversity was reported to be lower in newly diagnosed patients than in healthy donors and to be lower still in relapsed/refractory patients.

The meaning of the sample's time point label: newly diagnosed, previously untreated cHL patient sample. Magnetic negative selection with a Miltenyi CD8+ T cell isolation kit was used to purify CD8+ T cells from thawed PBMCs. PBMCs from patients with newly diagnosed, previously untreated classical Hodgkin lymphoma were sequenced as a comparison group for the relapsed/refractory trial patients. Peripheral blood was collected in 8 mL Vacutainer Cell Preparation Tubes, from which PBMCs were isolated by centrifugation and then cryopreserved. Purified CD4+ and CD8+ fractions were prepared only for cases where an additional PBMC sample was available. Magnetically labelled cells were removed on LS columns in a quadroMACS separator, and the flow-through was retained as the purified fraction.

The chain is assembled from TRBV19 and TRBJ2-1; matching of 6 bases hints at TRBD2 as the D gene. This receptor was obtained from a human donor with classical Hodgkin lymphoma. What was sequenced was CD8+ T cells from blood. The CDR3 region reads CASSSGGRYNEQFF. The base sequence is TGTGCCAGTAGTTCCGGGGGACGGTACAATGAGCAGTTCTTC.